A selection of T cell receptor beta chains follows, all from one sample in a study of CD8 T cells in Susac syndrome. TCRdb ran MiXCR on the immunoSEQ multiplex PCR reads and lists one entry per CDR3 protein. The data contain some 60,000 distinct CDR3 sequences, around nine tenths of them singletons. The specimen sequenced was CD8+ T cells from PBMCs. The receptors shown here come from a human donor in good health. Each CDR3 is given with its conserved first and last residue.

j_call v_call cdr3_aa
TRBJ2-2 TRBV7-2 CASTPRGSTTGELFF
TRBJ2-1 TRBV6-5 CASSLSLWGQRGIEQFF
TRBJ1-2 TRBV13 CASSPGRGWRGYTF
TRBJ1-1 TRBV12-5 CASGVTNLREAEAFF
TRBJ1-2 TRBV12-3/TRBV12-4 CASSPQGRGNYGYTF
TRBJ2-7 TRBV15 CATSRMPGPYEQYF
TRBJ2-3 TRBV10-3 CAISESGGIADTQYF
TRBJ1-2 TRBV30 CAWDRGLYNYGYTF
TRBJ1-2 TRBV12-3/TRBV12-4 CASSIDRTDYGYTF
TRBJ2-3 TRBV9 CASSVEWGGQDTQYF
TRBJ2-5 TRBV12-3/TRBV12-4 CASREQGSGETQYF
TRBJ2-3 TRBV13 CASSPDRTDTQYF
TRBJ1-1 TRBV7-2 CASSPDAEAFF
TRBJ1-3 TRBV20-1 CSARPAGMDPSGNTIYF
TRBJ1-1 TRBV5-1 CASSLDPVQGSNTEAFF
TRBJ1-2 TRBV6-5 CASSYSRDGLANYGYTF
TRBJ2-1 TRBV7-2 CASSNGQGTYNEQFF
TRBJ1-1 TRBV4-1 CASSQALGEGEAFF
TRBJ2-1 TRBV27 CASSPLGSSYNGQFF
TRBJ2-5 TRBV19 CANREGAQDQLRREVQYF
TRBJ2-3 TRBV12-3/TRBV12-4 CASSVGIPPQYF
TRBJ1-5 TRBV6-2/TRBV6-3 CASKGNWDQPQHF
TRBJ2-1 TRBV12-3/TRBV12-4 CASSLGLYTTYNEQFF
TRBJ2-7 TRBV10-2 CASSPTPDSLQEQYF
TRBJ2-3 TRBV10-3 CAISERRGRAYTDTQYF
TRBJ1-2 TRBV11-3 CASSSEGGMVYGYTF
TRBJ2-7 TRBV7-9 CASSLSTSGTEQYF
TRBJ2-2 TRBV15 CATSSRGTATGELFF
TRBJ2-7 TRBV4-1 CASSPAGTDPYF